This T cell receptor beta chain was sequenced during a study of OX40 agonist ivuxolimab in advanced cancers. Study-wide context: It was permissible to have had prior anti-PD-1, anti-PD-L1 or anti-CTLA-4 therapy, and around 40% had some.

Sequencing used immunoSEQ multiplex PCR; TCRdb keeps in-frame clones, though not all of them. The table records 15,000 to 20,000 clones, 85% to 90% of them present only once. The V gene's germline CDR1 is SNHLY and CDR2 FYNNEI. V lost 4 bases, J lost 9 bases, and 9 bases stayed unmatched. CDR3 length equals 15 residues. For this clone: The antigen is undetermined.

General study findings and limits: In the 0.1 to 3.0 mg/kg range, CD4+ and CD8+ blood T cells had expanded clonally by week 6. The study found among the lowest clonal expansion in partial responders at 0.1-3.0 mg/kg. Expanded peripheral T-cell antigen specificity went undetermined.

Material: CD4+ or CD8+ T cells sorted from blood, obtained in a trial of the OX40 agonist ivuxolimab. This chain uses TRBV2 with TRBJ2-1; 10 nucleotides align to TRBD2. The sequence was obtained from an adult with an advanced solid tumor such as melanoma, head and neck, liver or kidney cancer. The CDR3 DNA follows: TGTGCCAGCAGTGCAACTAGCGGGGCCGGGGGTGAGCAGTTCTTC. Amino acid sequence: CASSATSGAGGEQFF.